This TCR beta chain stems from a study of cytomegalovirus exposure and HLA in healthy donors (dated by TCRdb to about 2017). Broadly, across the study: An earlier analysis of a few hundred of the donors reported roughly 300 Gb of sequence data and 95 million to 130 million unique TCR beta sequences obtained from approximately 180 million T cells. Approximately 310 gigabases of sequencing data and 70 million to 100 million unique TCR sequences were included in an early release covering about 700 HLA-typed donors. Of the approximately 400 genotyped donors, 81% fell in the genetic ancestry cluster associated with self-reported Caucasian donors. The aim of the study was to test whether cataloging public T cell receptors could identify signatures of past pathogen exposure. Using immunosequencing, the study profiled T cell repertoires from around 670 subjects and related those repertoires to cytomegalovirus serostatus. In addition to the first cohort of around 670 subjects, a separate validation cohort of 100 to 150 different subjects was used. To predict cytomegalovirus infection status, the study combined high-throughput TCR immunosequencing, statistical association of individual TCRs with disease status, and machine learning. In a later analysis, previously published TCR beta repertoires from 500 to 750 donors were re-analyzed and high-resolution HLA genotyping was added so that TCR occurrence patterns could be studied. In the later analysis, no new phenotypic data were used to find candidate immune exposures; instead, reliance was placed on TCR beta sequences and their occurrence across donors. In an earlier analysis of around 540 of the donors, high-throughput TCR beta sequencing was used to judge whether each TCR beta V gene segment behaved as functional or pseudogenic. Donor age, sex, ethnicity and CMV serostatus were collected together with the repertoire data. A later genetic analysis used genome-wide SNP genotypes for 398 of the 666 donors, treating that subset as a discovery cohort. All discovery cohort repertoires had been generated on a single sequencing platform. HLA typing covered class I and class II loci at four-digit resolution. The number of typed donors differed by locus: roughly 629-640 for A, B, C, DRB1 and DQB1; 500 to 550 for DQA1; about 600 for DPA1; and approximately 450 for DPB1. Because of strong linkage in the cohort, roughly five DR-DQ haplotypes were treated as single units for association and clustering. Among some 410 genotyped donors of the cohort, an average of roughly 240,000 unique TCR beta nucleotide sequences were sequenced per donor, around a sixth of them non-productive. Points the paper makes about the study in general: Most TCR sequences were observed very rarely across donors, whereas some public TCRs were present in many individuals. This cohort had only TCR beta chains sequenced, and the lack of alpha or paired-chain data limited which features could be detected. A total of 164 TCR beta chains were listed by the study as associated with cytomegalovirus. The earlier analysis of some 540 of the donors excluded around 17 rarely observed V segments, including chromosome 9 orphons, because counts were too low. A further reported finding was that TCR beta sequences accurately predicted the HLA-A and HLA-B alleles for most subjects in the first cohort. Immune exposure information for the cohort was limited to CMV serostatus. In a later analysis, 16,951 TCR beta sequences were associated with specific HLA alleles at a false discovery rate of 0.05. In a later genetic analysis, fewer N-insertions in productive TCRs were reported among donors in an Asian-associated ancestry cluster than the roughly 700-donor mean. Because the 87-base-pair reads could not distinguish some IMGT-functional V segments, including TRBV6-2 and TRBV6-3, those segments were excluded. A cluster of highly shared sequence variants was judged likely to represent a technical artifact of the sequencing pipeline. According to a later analysis, most CMV-associated TCR beta chains appeared to be HLA-restricted, and the HLA associations seemed to be driven largely by CMV exposure. Assigning TCR associations to individual alleles was difficult when HLA alleles, especially DR and DQ, strongly co-occurred. Because HLA typing was unavailable for some donors at each locus, only the typed subset was used in association tests. The presence/absence analyses assumed that sequencing depth was roughly uniform across donors, and that assumption may not be true. A later analysis found that TCR association rates varied across HLA loci, with DRB1 alleles showing the most associated TCRs and HLA-C alleles the fewest. In a later analysis, HLA-associated TCR beta chains showed more clonal expansion and lower generation probabilities than non-associated chains that were equally common. A few of the identified cytomegalovirus-associated TCR beta chains were confirmed in vitro to be specific for cytomegalovirus antigens. The classifier was reported to diagnose cytomegalovirus status with high specificity and sensitivity in both the original and validation cohorts. The authors suggested that the approach could potentially be extended to other disease states and immunological phenotypes. Broadly in line with IMGT annotations, most TCR beta V segments showed up in productive rearrangements about 87% or about 30% of the time in an earlier analysis of 587 of the donors. In a later analysis, several top co-occurrence clusters were reported to appear linked to parvovirus B19, influenza, CMV and Epstein-Barr virus. Correlated functional status among segregating V segments might reflect linkage disequilibrium, but an unknown experimental factor could not be ruled out. A later genetic analysis associated a missense DCLRE1C variant with V-gene and J-gene trimming of TCR beta chains, and an independent cohort replicated the association.

Clipping removes 1 base from V and 0 bases from J, with 2 as the unmatched junction base count. Measured from the cysteine to the phenylalanine, the CDR3 is 17 residues long. Only the CDR3 part of the read is kept: 51 bases, read in frame from the first base. Reading the germline V gene gives CDR1 SGHTA and CDR2 FQGNSA. As for this clone: This receptor's antigen is unknown. At the DNA level, this CDR3 is encoded by other sequences in the same sample as well.

The library was made by the immunoSEQ multiplex PCR assay. For the multiplex PCR, a mixture combining 60 forward primers for TCR Vbeta segments and 13 reverse primers for TCR Jbeta segments was used. The CDR3 region of rearranged TCR beta genes was amplified from genomic DNA by a multiplex PCR assay. On the Illumina HiSeq System, the amplified TCR beta libraries were sequenced as 87-base-pair reads. Per the source publication's procedure: In a later analysis, around 80 million unique TCR beta chains were counted across the roughly 700 repertoires, and approximately 11 million of these chains were shared by at least two donors. A nearest-neighbor algorithm error-corrected the raw reads and collapsed the reads into unique sequences, merging closely related sequences to remove PCR and sequencing errors. To assign V, D and J gene segments, CDR3 sequences were aligned to IMGT reference sequences. Each retained sequence needed at least a six-nucleotide match to both a V gene segment and a J gene segment. A rearrangement was called productive if the CDR3 had no stop codons and remained in frame with V and J, and every other rearrangement was called non-productive. CDR3 was defined according to IMGT convention as the region running from the second conserved V-encoded cysteine to the conserved J-encoded phenylalanine. The earlier analysis of 587 of the donors excluded sequences that lacked an unambiguous match to a single V gene segment. In an earlier analysis of 450 to 700 of the donors, V segments were called functional above 56.7% productive rearrangements and were called segregating when the between-donor standard deviation exceeded 5%. A statistical classification framework was built for diagnosing cytomegalovirus status from the catalog of TCR beta chain sequences. A later analysis assigned V and J genes by comparing TCR nucleotide sequences with IMGT/GENE-DB human TR gene sequences. Using the TCRdist pipeline, a later analysis assigned CDR3 sequences along with most-parsimonious VDJ recombination scenarios. In a later analysis, each TCR beta chain was defined by its CDR3 amino acid sequence together with its V-gene family, and reads without a unique V-gene family were excluded. In a later analysis, 550 to 650 highly shared, low-generation-probability nucleotide sequences were removed to address suspected cross-contamination and a sequencing artifact. A later analysis calculated a clonal expansion index for each public chain from normalized within-repertoire ranks of inferred template counts. In a later analysis, generation probabilities were computed using a VDJ recombination model fitted to out-of-frame rearrangements, and the results were checked against IGoR. Hypergeometric tests were used in a later analysis to score TCR-TCR, TCR-HLA and TCR-CMV co-occurrence, with a repertoire-size bias correction applied to the TCR pairs. False discovery rates were estimated in a later analysis by permuting HLA or CMV assignments 20 times. In a later analysis, co-occurring TCRs were grouped with DBSCAN, and TCRdist sequence similarity was added when clustering was performed within HLA-allele-positive subsets. For co-occurrence clustering, repertoires with fewer than 30,000 or more than 120,000 public chains were excluded, along with five repertoires with anomalous nucleotide sharing. TCRdb limited this immuneACCESS table to in-frame rearrangements with V and J called. A share of clones is missing; checked studies link under half to unresolved V genes, and the rest is unexplained. V and J calls and clone size are as listed in that table; D and trimming were resolved from the DNA. The sample table on file contains some 150,000 clones. Jointly, the top ten make up 2% to 2.5% of the sample.

The cohort was made up of roughly 670 healthy bone marrow donors. At the time of sampling, all cohort members were nominally healthy, though unrecorded immune exposures were likely present. The donor tested CMV seronegative and was one of the 352 seronegative cohort members. A peripheral blood sample was provided by each donor, and peripheral blood mononuclear cells were used for TCR beta sequencing. The Qiagen DNeasy Blood Extraction Kit was used to extract genomic DNA from the blood cell samples. This sequence originates from a young woman in good health and CMV-seronegative. The sample was PBMCs. The chain links TRBV7-2 with TRBJ2-2, with 10 junctional bases fitting TRBD2. CDR3 protein: CASSLELAGTNTGELFF. Here is the DNA: TGTGCCAGCAGCTTAGAACTAGCGGGAACGAACACCGGGGAGCTGTTTTTT.